These 13 T cell receptor beta chains originate from one sample sequenced in a study of T-cell reconstitution after alpha-beta-depleted transplantation in children. Unique molecular identifiers featured in how the TCRbeta library was prepared. TCRdb analysed the PCR reads with MiXCR anew, one entry per CDR3 protein. The sample records 230,000 or so distinct CDR3 sequences, approximately 12% being singletons. The sample here was PBMCs from the stem cell graft donor, taken from the stem cell graft. The receptors stem from a human donor who donated a stem cell graft to a child with acute lymphoblastic leukemia.

This clonotype appeared a few times. V usage is TRBV5-6 and J usage is TRBJ1-6, with a possible D match to TRBD1 (5 bases). Trimming pared 1 base from V and 10 bases from J, leaving 12 bases between. The CDR3 is made up of 14 amino acids. CDR1 and CDR2 (germline): SGHDT, YYEEEE. CDR3 nucleotides: TGTGCCAGCAGCTTGCGCCTGGAGGGGTCACCCCTCCACTTT. Translation gives CASSLRLEGSPLHF.

This clonotype was picked up many times. The chain carries TRBV12-3 or TRBV12-4 and TRBJ1-1; 9 positions match TRBD1. The CDR3 loop spans 15 amino acids. V dropped 1 base and J dropped 2; count of bases not matched to a gene: 2. DNA of the CDR3: TGTGCCAGCAGTTTAGGCACAGGGGGCAACACTGAAGCTTTCTTT. It codes for CASSLGTGGNTEAFF.

This clonotype has at least ten counts. The rearrangement joins TRBV5-1 to TRBJ2-2; no firm D call. This CDR3 contains 12 residues. Per the germline V gene, CDR1 is SGHRS and CDR2 is YFSETQ. Trimming took 5 bases from V and 0 from J, leaving 2 bases between them. Here the CDR3 DNA reads TGCGCCAGCAGGGCGAACACCGGGGAGCTGTTTTTT. Its protein is CASRANTGELFF. The entire variable domain, with the rest obtained from reference TRBV5-1 and TRBJ2-2, is as follows: KAGVTQTPRYLIKTRGQQVTLSCSPISGHRSVSWYQQTPGQGLQFLFEYFSETQRNKGNFPGRFSGRQFSNSRSEMNVSTLELGDSALYLCASRANTGELFFGEGSRLTVL.

The sample holds many counts of this clonotype. The chain is built from TRBV20-1 and TRBJ1-5; 7 positions match TRBD1. V was pared by 0 bases and J by 2 bases, with 7 bases of the junction left unmatched. CDR1 and CDR2 (germline): DFQATT, SNEGSKA (reference sequence). CDR3 length: 16 amino acids. CDR3 nucleotides: TGCAGTGCTAGAGATGGGACAGCCTCAGGCAATCAGCCCCAGCATTTT. Its protein is CSARDGTASGNQPQHF.

There are many counts of this clonotype. The rearrangement uses TRBV3-1 and TRBJ2-5; D is unresolved. The CDR3 spans 13 residues. The germline V and J ends were trimmed by 4 bases and 2 bases, with 8 bases remaining between them. Germline V gene sequence: CDR1 LGHDT, CDR2 YNNKEL (reference sequence). The CDR3 region has the DNA TGTGCCAGCAGCCCACGATTACAAGAGACCCAGTACTTC. The encoded protein is CASSPRLQETQYF.

Many counts were recorded for this clonotype. The chain joins TRBV15 to TRBJ2-7, with 9 bases identical to TRBD1. V dropped 5 bases and J dropped 4; count of bases not matched to a gene: 9. This CDR3 spans 15 amino acids. Germline lookup yields CDR1 LNHNV and CDR2 YYDKDF (reference sequence). The CDR3 loop reads CATSEDRGSKYEQYF. DNA for the CDR3: TGTGCCACCAGCGAGGACAGGGGTTCCAAGTACGAGCAGTACTTC.

This clonotype was counted many times. The rearrangement uses TRBV7-2 and TRBJ2-7; TRBD1 aligns across 7 bases. The J segment lost 5 bases and the V segment lost 4 bases, leaving 11 bases of the junction unmatched. Germline-derived CDR1 and CDR2 are SGHTA and FQGNSA. The CDR3 is 15 amino acids. CDR3 sequence (DNA): TGTGCCAGCAGCTCCTCAGGGGGATGGATCCACGAGCAGTACTTC. Protein product: CASSSSGGWIHEQYF.

This clonotype has ten or more counts. The V and J genes are TRBV7-9 and TRBJ2-3, with 8 bases that match TRBD2. The V gene's germline CDR1 is SEHNR and CDR2 FQNEAQ (reference sequence). With V trimmed by 5 bases and J by 2 bases, 6 bases remained unmatched. The CDR3 extends over 15 amino acids. The CDR3 here is CASSETSGYTDTQYF. The CDR3 DNA sequence: TGTGCCAGCAGCGAAACTAGCGGATACACAGATACGCAGTATTTT.

This clonotype was picked up many times. The chain recombines TRBV6-5 with TRBJ1-2, with D possibly matching TRBD1 (6 bases). The germline V gene has CDR1 MNHEY and CDR2 SVGAGI. Trimming shortened V by 3 bases and J by 0 bases, and 8 bases separated the two germline ends. CDR3 size: 14 residues. DNA of the CDR3: TGTGCCAGCAGTTATACAGGGCCTAACTATGGCTACACCTTC. Translated, it gives CASSYTGPNYGYTF.

The chain has TRBV30 and TRBJ2-7; 11 nucleotides align to TRBD1. CDR1 and CDR2 (germline): GTSNPN, SVGIG (reference sequence). This CDR3 is 16 amino acids long. J lost 4 bases, V lost 1 base, and 9 bases had no gene match. The CDR3 spells CAWSDGRTGGSYEQYF. The CDR3 region has the DNA TGTGCCTGGAGTGATGGGAGGACAGGGGGCTCTTACGAGCAGTACTTC. Using reference TRBV30 and TRBJ2-7 for the parts outside the CDR3, the full variable domain is SQTIHQWPATLVQPVGSPLSLECTVEGTSNPNLYWYRQAAGRGLQLLFYSVGIGQISSEVPQNLSASRPQDRQFILSSKKLLLSDSGFYLCAWSDGRTGGSYEQYFGPGTRLTVT.

This chain's CDR3 is CASGPGPQFSYNEQFF. The CDR3 nucleotides are TGTGCCAGCGGCCCCGGGCCCCAATTCTCCTACAATGAGCAGTTCTTC. This chain links TRBV5-6 with TRBJ2-1; D not resolved. This CDR3 has 16 amino acids. V gave up 7 bases and J gave up 0 bases, with 17 bases separating them. The V gene's germline CDR1 is SGHDT and CDR2 YYEEEE.

The sample holds many counts of this clonotype. This chain joins TRBV10-3 and TRBJ2-1; a possible D gene is TRBD2 (6 bases). The V gene lost 0 bases and the J gene lost 3 bases, with 15 bases spanning the gap. Germline V gene data show CDR1 as ENHRY and CDR2 as SYGVKD. The CDR3 sequence is 17 residues long. CDR3 nucleotide sequence: TGTGCCATCAGTGAGTCAGTAGAGACTAGTAACTACAATGAGCAGTTCTTC. This codes for CAISESVETSNYNEQFF.

This clonotype was detected once. A much larger clone sits a single nucleotide away, making a read error possible. This chain uses TRBV5-1 with TRBJ1-2; 7 nucleotides align to TRBD1. Germline V CDR1 and CDR2: SGHRS, YFSETQ. The CDR3 is 15 amino acids. V gave up 4 bases and J gave up 7 bases; unmatched junction bases: 13. CDR3 region: CASSGGTDRGSGYTF. The CDR3 bases are TGCGCCAGCAGCGGCGGGACAGATCGCGGCTCTGGCTACACCTTC.